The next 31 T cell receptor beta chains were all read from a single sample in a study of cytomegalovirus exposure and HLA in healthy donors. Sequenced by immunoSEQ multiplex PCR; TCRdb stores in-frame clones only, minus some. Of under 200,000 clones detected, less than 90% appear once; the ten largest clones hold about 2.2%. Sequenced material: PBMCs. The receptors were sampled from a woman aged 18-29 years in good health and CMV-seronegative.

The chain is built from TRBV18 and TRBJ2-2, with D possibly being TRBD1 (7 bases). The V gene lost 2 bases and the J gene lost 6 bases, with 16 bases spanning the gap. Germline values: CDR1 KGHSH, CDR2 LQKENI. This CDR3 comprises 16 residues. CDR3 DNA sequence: TGTGCCAGCTCACCAGAGACAGCCAGGGGGGCCGGGGAGCTGTTTTTT. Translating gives CASSPETARGAGELFF.

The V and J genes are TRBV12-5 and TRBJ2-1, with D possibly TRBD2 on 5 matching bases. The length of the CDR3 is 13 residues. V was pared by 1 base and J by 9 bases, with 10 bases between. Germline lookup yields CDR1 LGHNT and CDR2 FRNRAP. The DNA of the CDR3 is TGTGCTAGTGGTTTGGAGAGTCGGGGTGAGCAGTTCTTC. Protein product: CASGLESRGEQFF.

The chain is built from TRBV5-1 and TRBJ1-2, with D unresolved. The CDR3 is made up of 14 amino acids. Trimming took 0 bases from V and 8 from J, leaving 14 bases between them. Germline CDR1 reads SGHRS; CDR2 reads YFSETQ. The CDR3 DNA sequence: TGCGCCAGCAGCTTGGGGGCCGCCACGGGGGGCTACACCTTC. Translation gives CASSLGAATGGYTF. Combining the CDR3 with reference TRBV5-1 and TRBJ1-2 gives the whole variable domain KAGVTQTPRYLIKTRGQQVTLSCSPISGHRSVSWYQQTPGQGLQFLFEYFSETQRNKGNFPGRFSGRQFSNSRSEMNVSTLELGDSALYLCASSLGAATGGYTFGSGTRLTVV.

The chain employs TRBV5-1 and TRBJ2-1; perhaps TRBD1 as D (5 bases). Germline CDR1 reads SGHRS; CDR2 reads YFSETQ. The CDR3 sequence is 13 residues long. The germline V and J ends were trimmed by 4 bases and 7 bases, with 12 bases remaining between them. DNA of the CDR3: TGCGCCAGCAGCATCCAGGGTGGGAATGAGCAGTTCTTC. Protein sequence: CASSIQGGNEQFF.

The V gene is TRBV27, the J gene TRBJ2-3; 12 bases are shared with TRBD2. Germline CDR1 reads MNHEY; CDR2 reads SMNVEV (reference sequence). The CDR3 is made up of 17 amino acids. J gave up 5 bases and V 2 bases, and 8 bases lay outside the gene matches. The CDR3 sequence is CASSLPLLLAGGDTQYF. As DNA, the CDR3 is TGTGCCAGCAGTTTACCGCTCCTACTAGCGGGAGGAGATACGCAGTATTTT.

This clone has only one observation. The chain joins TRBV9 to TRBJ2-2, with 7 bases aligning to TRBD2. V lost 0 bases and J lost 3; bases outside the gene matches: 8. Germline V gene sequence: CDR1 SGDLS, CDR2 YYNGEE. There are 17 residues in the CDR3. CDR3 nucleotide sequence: TGTGCCAGCAGCGTAGTAGCGTCAGCGGGATACACCGGGGAGCTGTTTTTT. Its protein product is CASSVVASAGYTGELFF.

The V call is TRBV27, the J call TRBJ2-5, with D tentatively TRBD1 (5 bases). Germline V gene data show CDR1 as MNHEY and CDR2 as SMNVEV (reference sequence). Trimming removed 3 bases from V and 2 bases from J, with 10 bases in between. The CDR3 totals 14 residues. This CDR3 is CASSFSGSQETQYF. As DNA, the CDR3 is TGTGCCAGCAGTTTCTCAGGGTCGCAAGAGACCCAGTACTTC.

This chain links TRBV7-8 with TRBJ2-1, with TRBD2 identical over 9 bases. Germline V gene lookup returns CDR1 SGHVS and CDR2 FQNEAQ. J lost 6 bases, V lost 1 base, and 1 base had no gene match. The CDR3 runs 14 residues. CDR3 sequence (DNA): TGTGCCAGCAGCTTAGGACTAGCGGTCAATGAGCAGTTCTTC. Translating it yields CASSLGLAVNEQFF.

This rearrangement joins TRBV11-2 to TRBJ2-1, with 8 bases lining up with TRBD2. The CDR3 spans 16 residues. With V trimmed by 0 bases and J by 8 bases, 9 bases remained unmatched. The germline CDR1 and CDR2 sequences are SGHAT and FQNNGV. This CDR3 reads CASSLELAGGGYEQFF. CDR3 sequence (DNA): TGTGCCAGCAGCTTAGAGCTAGCGGGTGGGGGCTATGAGCAGTTCTTC.

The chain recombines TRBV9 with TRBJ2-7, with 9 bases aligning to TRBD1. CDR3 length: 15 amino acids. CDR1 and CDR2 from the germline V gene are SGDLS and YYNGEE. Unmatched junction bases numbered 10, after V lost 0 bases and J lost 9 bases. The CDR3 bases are TGTGCCAGCAGCGTAGGCGGGACAGGGACTGATAGGCAGTACTTC. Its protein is CASSVGGTGTDRQYF.

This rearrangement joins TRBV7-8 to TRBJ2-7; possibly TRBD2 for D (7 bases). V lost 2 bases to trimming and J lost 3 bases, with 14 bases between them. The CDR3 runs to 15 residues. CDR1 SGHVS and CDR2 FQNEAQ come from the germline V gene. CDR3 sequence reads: CASSLLRGGGYEQYF. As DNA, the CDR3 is TGTGCCAGCAGCTTATTAAGGGGAGGGGGCTACGAGCAGTACTTC.

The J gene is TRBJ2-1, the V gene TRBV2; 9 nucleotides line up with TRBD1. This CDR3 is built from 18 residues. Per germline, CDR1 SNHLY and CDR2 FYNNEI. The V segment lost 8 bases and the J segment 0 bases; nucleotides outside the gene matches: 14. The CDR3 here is CASGGSRDRVSSYNEQFF. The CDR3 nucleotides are TGTGCCAGCGGAGGCAGCCGGGACAGGGTCAGCTCCTACAATGAGCAGTTCTTC. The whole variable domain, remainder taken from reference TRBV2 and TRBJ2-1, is EPEVTQTPSHQVTQMGQEVILRCVPISNHLYFYWYRQILGQKVEFLVSFYNNEISEKSEIFDDQFSVERPDGSNFTLKIRSTKLEDSAMYFCASGGSRDRVSSYNEQFFGPGTRLTVL.

The CDR3 sequence is CASGLVGASGGRNIQYF. CDR3 nucleotides: TGTGCTAGTGGTTTGGTTGGGGCTAGCGGGGGGAGAAACATTCAGTACTTC. The rearrangement links TRBV12-5 to TRBJ2-4; TRBD2 aligns across 11 bases. Losses at the gene ends were 0 bases for V and 6 bases for J; bases not matched to a gene: 7. The CDR3 consists of 17 residues. CDR1 and CDR2 (germline): LGHNT, FRNRAP.

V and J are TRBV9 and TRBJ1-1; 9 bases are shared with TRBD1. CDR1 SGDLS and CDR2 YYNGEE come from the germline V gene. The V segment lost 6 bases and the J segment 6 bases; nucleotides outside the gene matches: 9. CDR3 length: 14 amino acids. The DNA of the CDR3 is TGTGCCAGCAACAGGGGGCGGGGTTTGTCTGAAGCTTTCTTT. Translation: CASNRGRGLSEAFF.

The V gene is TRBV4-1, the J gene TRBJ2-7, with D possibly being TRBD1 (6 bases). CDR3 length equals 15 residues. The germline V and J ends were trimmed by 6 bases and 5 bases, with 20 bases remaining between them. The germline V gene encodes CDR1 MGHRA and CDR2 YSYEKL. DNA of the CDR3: TGCGCCAGCAGTTTGGGTACAGGGAATCGGGACGAGCAGTACTTC. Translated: CASSLGTGNRDEQYF.

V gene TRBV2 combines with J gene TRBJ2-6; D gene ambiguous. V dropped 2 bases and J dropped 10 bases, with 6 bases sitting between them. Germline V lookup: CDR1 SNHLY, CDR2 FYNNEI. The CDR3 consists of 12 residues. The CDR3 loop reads CASSESENVLTF. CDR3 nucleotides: TGTGCCAGCAGTGAAAGTGAGAACGTCCTGACTTTC.

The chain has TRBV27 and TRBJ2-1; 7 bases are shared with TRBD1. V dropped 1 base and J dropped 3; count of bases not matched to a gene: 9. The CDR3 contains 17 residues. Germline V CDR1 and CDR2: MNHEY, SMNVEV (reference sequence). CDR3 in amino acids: CASSLWGTEFFYNEQFF. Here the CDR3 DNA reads TGTGCCAGCAGTTTATGGGGGACAGAGTTTTTCTACAATGAGCAGTTCTTC.

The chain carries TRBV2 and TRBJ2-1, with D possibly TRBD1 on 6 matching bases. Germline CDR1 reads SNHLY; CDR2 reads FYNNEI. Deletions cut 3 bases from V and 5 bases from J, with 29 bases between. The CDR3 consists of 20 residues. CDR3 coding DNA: TGTGCCAGCAGTGATGGGCCTGGACAGTCTTTCAATAGTGTAAACAATGAGCAGTTCTTC. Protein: CASSDGPGQSFNSVNNEQFF.

In nucleotides, the CDR3 is TGCGCCAGCAGTTACCAACTATTCCAACATTACGAGCAGTACTTC. Translation: CASSYQLFQHYEQYF. This chain uses TRBV5-1 with TRBJ2-7; D is uncertain. The germline CDR1 and CDR2 sequences are SGHRS and YFSETQ. The CDR3 contains 15 residues. V gave up 5 bases and J gave up 4 bases, with 19 bases separating them.

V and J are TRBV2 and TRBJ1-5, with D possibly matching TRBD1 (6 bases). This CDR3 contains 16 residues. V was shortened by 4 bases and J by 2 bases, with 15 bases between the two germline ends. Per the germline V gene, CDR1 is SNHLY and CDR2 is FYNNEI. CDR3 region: CASSGGRGGRNQPQHF. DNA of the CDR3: TGTGCCAGCAGTGGAGGTCGGGGGGGGCGCAATCAGCCCCAGCATTTT.

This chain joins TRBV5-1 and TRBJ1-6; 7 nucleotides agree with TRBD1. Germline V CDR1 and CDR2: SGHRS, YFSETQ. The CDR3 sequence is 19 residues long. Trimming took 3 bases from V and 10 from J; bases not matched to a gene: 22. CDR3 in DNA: TGCGCCAGCAGCTCTCTCCCACCACAGGGGCCAATTCAATTGTCACCCCTCCACTTT. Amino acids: CASSSLPPQGPIQLSPLHF. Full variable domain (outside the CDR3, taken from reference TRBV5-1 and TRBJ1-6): KAGVTQTPRYLIKTRGQQVTLSCSPISGHRSVSWYQQTPGQGLQFLFEYFSETQRNKGNFPGRFSGRQFSNSRSEMNVSTLELGDSALYLCASSSLPPQGPIQLSPLHFGNGTRLTVT.

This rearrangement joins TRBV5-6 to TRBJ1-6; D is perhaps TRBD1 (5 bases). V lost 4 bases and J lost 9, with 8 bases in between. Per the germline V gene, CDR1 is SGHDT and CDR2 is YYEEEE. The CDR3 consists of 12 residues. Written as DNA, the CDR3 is TGTGCCAGCAGCCAGGGCTTTTCACCCCTCCACTTT. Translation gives CASSQGFSPLHF.

CDR3 nucleotides: TGTGCCAGTAGTAAGGGTAGCGGGAGACGGTACGAGCAGTACTTC. It specifies CASSKGSGRRYEQYF. V usage is TRBV19 and J usage is TRBJ2-7, with 9 bases fitting TRBD2. CDR1 is LNHDA, CDR2 SQIVND, per germline (reference sequence). The CDR3 extends over 15 amino acids. The ends lost 4 bases at V and 4 bases at J; junction bases unmatched: 8.

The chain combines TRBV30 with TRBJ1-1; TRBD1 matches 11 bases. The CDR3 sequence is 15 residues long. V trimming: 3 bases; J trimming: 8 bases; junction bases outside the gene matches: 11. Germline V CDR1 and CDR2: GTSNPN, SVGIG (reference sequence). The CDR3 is CAWRAKGTGGVEAFF. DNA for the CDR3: TGTGCCTGGAGGGCTAAAGGGACAGGGGGGGTCGAAGCTTTCTTT.

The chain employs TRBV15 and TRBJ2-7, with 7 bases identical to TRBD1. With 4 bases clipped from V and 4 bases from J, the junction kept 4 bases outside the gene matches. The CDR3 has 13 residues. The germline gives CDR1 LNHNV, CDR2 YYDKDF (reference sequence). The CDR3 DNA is TGTGCCACCAGCATAGGACAGGCGTACGAGCAGTACTTC. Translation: CATSIGQAYEQYF.

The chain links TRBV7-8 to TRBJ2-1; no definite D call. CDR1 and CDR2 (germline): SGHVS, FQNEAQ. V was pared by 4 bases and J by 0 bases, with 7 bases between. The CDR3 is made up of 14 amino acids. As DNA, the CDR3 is TGTGCCAGCAGCTCCCTAAGCTCCTACAATGAGCAGTTCTTC. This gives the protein CASSSLSSYNEQFF.

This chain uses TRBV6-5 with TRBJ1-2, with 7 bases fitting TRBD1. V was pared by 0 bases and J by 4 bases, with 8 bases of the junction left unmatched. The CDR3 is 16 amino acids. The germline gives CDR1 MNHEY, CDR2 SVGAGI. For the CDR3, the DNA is TGTGCCAGCAGTTACTCTGGGACAGTACGAACCTATGGCTACACCTTC. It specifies CASSYSGTVRTYGYTF.

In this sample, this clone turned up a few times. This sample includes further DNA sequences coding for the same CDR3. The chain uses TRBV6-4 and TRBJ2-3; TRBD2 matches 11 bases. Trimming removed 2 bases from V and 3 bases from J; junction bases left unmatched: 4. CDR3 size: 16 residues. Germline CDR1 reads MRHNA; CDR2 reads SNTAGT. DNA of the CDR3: TGTGCCAGCAGTGACGTCGCTAGCGGGGGGACAGATACGCAGTATTTT. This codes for CASSDVASGGTDTQYF.

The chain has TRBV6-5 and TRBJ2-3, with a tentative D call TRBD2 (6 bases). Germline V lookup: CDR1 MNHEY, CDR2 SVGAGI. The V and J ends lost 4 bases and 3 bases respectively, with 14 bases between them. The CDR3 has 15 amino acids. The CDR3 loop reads CASSSPRESTDTQYF. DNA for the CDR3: TGTGCCAGCAGTTCTCCCCGGGAGTCGACAGATACGCAGTATTTT.

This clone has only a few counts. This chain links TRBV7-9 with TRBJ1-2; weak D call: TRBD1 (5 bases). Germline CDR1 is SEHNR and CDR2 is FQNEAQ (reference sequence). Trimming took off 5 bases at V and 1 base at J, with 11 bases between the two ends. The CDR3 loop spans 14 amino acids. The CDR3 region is CASSHPGLNYGYTF. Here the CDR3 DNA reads TGTGCCAGCAGCCATCCGGGACTTAACTATGGCTACACCTTC.

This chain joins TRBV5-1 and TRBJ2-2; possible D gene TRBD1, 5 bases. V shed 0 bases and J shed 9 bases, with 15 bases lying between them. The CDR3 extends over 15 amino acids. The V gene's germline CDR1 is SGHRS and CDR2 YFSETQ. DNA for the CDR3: TGCGCCAGCAGCTTGGCCTGGACAAATATCCGGGAGCTGTTTTTT. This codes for CASSLAWTNIRELFF.